What follows are 12 T cell receptor beta chains derived from one specimen sequenced in a study of CD8+ T cells in alopecia areata. The treatment is: oral pan-JAK inhibitor, 5-10 mg twice daily. Sequencing templates came from extracted RNA that was reverse transcribed into cDNA. Generated by immunoSEQ multiplex PCR, the TCRdb table keeps only in-frame clones and is missing some. This table has 200,000 to 250,000 clones, approximately 38% appearing once. The source material was CD4+ T cells sorted from blood, sampled between weeks 30 and 35, from a patient treated with tofacitinib. The receptors were sampled from a human donor with alopecia areata.

This clone was recorded only once. J is TRBJ2-5 and V is TRBV5-1; 7 bases are shared with TRBD1. The CDR3 runs to 14 residues. The germline CDR1 and CDR2 sequences are SGHRS and YFSETQ. J lost 5 bases, V lost 4 bases, and 8 bases had no gene match. The CDR3 sequence: CASSADRALETQYF. CDR3 nucleotides: TGCGCCAGCAGCGCAGACAGGGCCCTGGAGACCCAGTACTTC. Drawing the rest from reference TRBV5-1 and TRBJ2-5, the complete variable domain is KAGVTQTPRYLIKTRGQQVTLSCSPISGHRSVSWYQQTPGQGLQFLFEYFSETQRNKGNFPGRFSGRQFSNSRSEMNVSTLELGDSALYLCASSADRALETQYFGPGTRLLVL.

The chain links TRBV6-6 to TRBJ1-1, with D perhaps TRBD1 (5 bases). The V gene lost 2 bases and the J gene lost 1 base, with 11 bases spanning the gap. This CDR3 is built from 15 residues. In germline, CDR1 is MNHNY, CDR2 SVGAGI (reference sequence). The CDR3 loop reads CASSYPRGGNTEAFF. The CDR3 region has the DNA TGTGCCAGCAGTTACCCACGTGGGGGGAACACTGAAGCTTTCTTT.

This clone came up a few times. Other DNA sequences in this sample translate to the same CDR3. The J gene is TRBJ2-3, the V gene TRBV29-1, with D possibly being TRBD1 (6 bases). V shed 4 bases and J shed 2 bases, with 7 bases lying between them. CDR3 length: 12 amino acids. Germline V gives CDR1 SQVTM, CDR2 ANQGSEA. The CDR3 spells CSVGTDTDTQYF. CDR3 DNA sequence: TGCAGCGTTGGGACAGACACAGATACGCAGTATTTT.

A single count supports this clone. The rearrangement links TRBV2 to TRBJ2-7, with TRBD1 as a possible D gene (5 bases). CDR3 length: 15 amino acids. Germline assignment: CDR1 SNHLY and CDR2 FYNNEI. Trimming took 7 bases from V and 0 from J, leaving 16 bases between them. The CDR3: CASTSGRTPSYEQYF. The CDR3 DNA reads TGTGCCAGCACCTCAGGGCGGACACCCTCCTACGAGCAGTACTTC.

The chain is built from TRBV6-1 and TRBJ2-7; D might be TRBD2 (6 bases). The CDR3 length is 14 residues. The V end was cut by 4 bases, the J end by 1 base, with 11 bases between. Per the germline V gene, CDR1 is MNHNS and CDR2 is SASEGT. As DNA, the CDR3 is TGTGCCAGCAGTGCGCGGGGAGAATCCTACGAGCAGTACTTC. It codes for CASSARGESYEQYF.

This clone occurred a few times. The rearrangement links TRBV6-5 to TRBJ1-2; no definite D call. Trimming left V 7 bases short and J 2 bases short, with 14 bases between. Germline values: CDR1 MNHEY, CDR2 SVGAGI. The CDR3 has 14 residues. The CDR3 DNA follows: TGTGCCAGCACCCTGGGTCCGTTAAACTATGGCTACACCTTC. This codes for CASTLGPLNYGYTF.

The chain has TRBV25-1 and TRBJ1-6; a weak D match, TRBD1 (5 bases). Trimming pared 11 bases from V and 7 bases from J, leaving 12 bases between. The germline V gene has CDR1 MGHDK and CDR2 SYGVNS. The CDR3 is made up of 12 amino acids. CDR3 bases: TGTGCCTGTAAAGGGGCGAATTCACCCCTCCACTTT. Translating it yields CACKGANSPLHF.

This clone has more than one count but fewer than ten. The chain combines TRBV14 with TRBJ1-1; no clear D. CDR1 SGHDN and CDR2 FVKESK come from the germline V gene. This CDR3 is built from 16 residues. Trimming left V 4 bases short and J 0 bases short, with 15 bases between. DNA for the CDR3: TGTGCCAGCAGCCCCGTCTTTGTTAGGGTGAACACTGAAGCTTTCTTT. Its translation: CASSPVFVRVNTEAFF.

V gene TRBV19 combines with J gene TRBJ2-3; 7 bases align to TRBD1. Germline V gene data show CDR1 as LNHDA and CDR2 as SQIVND (reference sequence). The CDR3 is 14 residues long. With 5 bases clipped from V and 1 base from J, the junction kept 3 bases outside the gene matches. CDR3 region: CASSWTGRTDTQYF. DNA of the CDR3: TGTGCCAGTAGTTGGACAGGCCGCACAGATACGCAGTATTTT.

The V call is TRBV15, the J call TRBJ1-4, with D possibly matching TRBD1 (5 bases). CDR1 is LNHNV and CDR2 is YYDKDF in the germline V gene (reference sequence). The CDR3 is 16 residues long. V was shortened by 0 bases and J by 5 bases, with 13 bases between the two germline ends. The CDR3 spells CATSRDLGRENEKLFF. The CDR3 DNA is TGTGCCACCAGCAGAGATCTCGGCAGGGAGAATGAAAAACTGTTTTTT.

The gene calls are TRBV6-5 and TRBJ2-7, with TRBD1 matching 9 bases. In germline, CDR1 is MNHEY, CDR2 SVGAGI. V lost 7 bases, J lost 1 base, and 8 bases stayed unmatched. The CDR3 spans 15 residues. The CDR3 nucleotides are TGTGCCAGCATCCCCACCGGGACAGGGTCCTACGAGCAGTACTTC. Protein product: CASIPTGTGSYEQYF.

This clone has a handful of counts. This rearrangement joins TRBV10-1 to TRBJ2-1, with D maybe TRBD2 (6 bases). The CDR3 sequence is 16 residues long. The V gene lost 5 bases and the J gene lost 5 bases, with 19 bases spanning the gap. From germline, CDR1 is WNHNN and CDR2 SYGVQD (reference sequence). The CDR3 is CASSPRGRGTHNEQFF. CDR3 nucleotide sequence: TGCGCCAGCAGTCCCCGGGGCAGAGGGACTCACAATGAGCAGTTCTTC.